A selection of T cell receptor beta chains follows, all from one sample in a study of T cells in localized non-small cell lung cancer. The repertoire was sequenced with immunoSEQ multiplex PCR; TCRdb's copy has only in-frame clones and lacks some. The sample consists of some 72,000 clones, roughly four fifths of them appearing once. The sample here was peripheral blood, taken before any cancer treatment. The receptor set was obtained from a man aged 35 to 69 with stage I lung adenocarcinoma. Both conserved end residues are part of each CDR3. D genes are given only for firm matches. Only part of the rows carry a size: once, few, many, or a class if the clone is expanded.

d_gene,abundance,j_gene,v_gene,CDR3aa,CDR3nt
TRBD2,.,TRBJ2-7,TRBV5-6,CASSLGGGSSYEQYF,TGTGCCAGCAGCTTGGGCGGGGGGAGCTCCTACGAGCAGTACTTC
.,.,TRBJ1-5,TRBV19,CASSRVATRSQPQHF,TGTGCCAGTAGTAGGGTTGCGACGAGGTCTCAGCCCCAGCATTTT
.,.,TRBJ1-2,TRBV6-5,CASSLGSGIGYTF,TGTGCCAGCAGTCTAGGGAGCGGTATTGGCTACACCTTC
.,.,TRBJ2-1,TRBV5-4,CASSLASEPYNEQFF,TGTGCCAGCAGCTTGGCCAGCGAACCCTACAATGAGCAGTTCTTC
.,once,TRBJ2-1,TRBV9,CASSRERYNEQFF,TGTGCCAGCAGCCGAGAGCGATACAATGAGCAGTTCTTC
TRBD1,.,TRBJ2-7,TRBV18,CASSPGPTGVRYF,TGTGCCAGCTCACCAGGCCCCACAGGGGTCCGGTACTTC
.,.,TRBJ2-1,TRBV15,CATSRDPQRSNEQFF,TGTGCCACCAGCAGAGATCCCCAGCGAAGCAATGAGCAGTTCTTC
TRBD2,.,TRBJ2-3,TRBV13,CASSFSGRAVGTDTQYF,TGTGCCAGCAGCTTTAGCGGGAGGGCCGTCGGGACAGATACGCAGTATTTT
TRBD1,.,TRBJ2-1,TRBV11-3,CASSQRDRGSNEQFF,TGTGCCAGCAGTCAACGGGACAGGGGGTCTAATGAGCAGTTCTTC
.,few,TRBJ1-6,TRBV7-8,CASSLEGPHNSPLHF,TGTGCCAGCAGCTTAGAAGGACCCCATAATTCACCCCTCCACTTT
.,.,TRBJ2-3,TRBV7-6,CASSFQGRATLSQGTQYF,TGTGCCAGCAGCTTCCAAGGGAGGGCCACATTATCACAGGGTACGCAGTATTTT
TRBD1,.,TRBJ1-5,TRBV2,CASRTGSGQPQHF,TGTGCCAGCCGGACAGGGAGCGGGCAGCCCCAGCATTTT
.,.,TRBJ2-1,TRBV13,CASSTDRSDEQFF,TGTGCCAGCAGCACGGATAGAAGTGATGAGCAGTTCTTC
.,.,TRBJ1-6,TRBV20-1,CSAIRNSPLHF,TGCAGTGCTATTCGCAATTCACCCCTCCACTTT
.,.,TRBJ2-1,TRBV2,CASSEWNEQFF,TGTGCCAGCAGTGAATGGAATGAGCAGTTCTTC
TRBD2,few,TRBJ2-5,TRBV9,CASSADWGGRAGETQYF,TGTGCCAGCAGCGCCGATTGGGGCGGGAGGGCAGGAGAGACCCAGTACTTC
TRBD1,.,TRBJ1-2,TRBV19,CASRNRDSGGYGYTF,TGTGCCAGTAGGAACCGGGACAGTGGCGGCTATGGCTACACCTTC
.,.,TRBJ2-2,TRBV2,CASCRQGGTGELFF,TGTGCCAGCTGTCGCCAGGGTGGAACCGGGGAGCTGTTTTTT
.,.,TRBJ2-7,TRBV5-4,CASSPAGGTIHEQYF,TGTGCCAGCAGCCCCGCCGGAGGGACCATCCACGAGCAGTACTTC
.,.,TRBJ2-3,TRBV5-1,CASSLEAGWGTDTQYF,TGCGCCAGCAGCTTGGAGGCAGGGTGGGGCACAGATACGCAGTATTTT